This T cell receptor (beta chain) comes out of a study of siplizumab effects on memory and regulatory T cells. General study findings and limits: The study did not confirm that proliferating Tregs from siplizumab cultures were suppressive. Memory cells that were CD4+ and unstimulated gave rise to alloreactive sequences, which siplizumab significantly reduced.

In regard to this clone: Its antigen is unidentified.

The CDR3 loop spans 15 amino acids. Looked up from germline, CDR1 is GTSNPN and CDR2 is SVGIG (reference sequence). The V segment lost 0 bases and the J segment 8 bases; nucleotides outside the gene matches: 8. The table came from immunoSEQ multiplex PCR; TCRdb's copy has only in-frame clones and leaves some out. The sample has some 100,000 clones, 80% to 95% seen once. Sequencing was performed on CD8+ T cells sorted from blood. This receptor was obtained from a human donor in good health. The rearrangement uses TRBV30 and TRBJ2-1; 9 nucleotides match TRBD2. CDR3 protein: CAWSVMGGGAYEQFF. CDR3 DNA: TGTGCCTGGAGTGTAATGGGCGGGGGGGCATATGAGCAGTTCTTC. The variable domain in full, completed from reference TRBV30 and TRBJ2-1, reads SQTIHQWPATLVQPVGSPLSLECTVEGTSNPNLYWYRQAAGRGLQLLFYSVGIGQISSEVPQNLSASRPQDRQFILSSKKLLLSDSGFYLCAWSVMGGGAYEQFFGPGTRLTVL.